This entry lists 10 T cell receptor beta chains sequenced from one sample in a study of blood T cell repertoires in COVID-19. Method: immunoSEQ multiplex PCR; TCRdb's copy keeps in-frame clones and lacks some. The data hold tens of thousands of clones, with approximately 78% observed a single time. Sequences were obtained from peripheral blood. The receptors here all came from a human donor in a cohort sampled during active COVID-19.

The J gene is TRBJ1-2, the V gene TRBV5-6, with 10 positions matching TRBD1. Trimming took 0 bases from V and 7 from J; bases not matched to a gene: 3. CDR3 length: 14 residues. Germline lookup yields CDR1 SGHDT and CDR2 YYEEEE. CDR3 sequence: CASSLGQGARGYTF. DNA for the CDR3: TGTGCCAGCAGCTTGGGACAGGGGGCGCGTGGCTACACCTTC.

CDR3 coding DNA: TGCGCCAGCAGCCTGGGGACGGACAGAGCTAACTATGGCTACACCTTC. Its protein is CASSLGTDRANYGYTF. The V call is TRBV4-1, the J call TRBJ1-2; perhaps TRBD1 as D (6 bases). The V and J ends lost 4 bases and 0 bases respectively, with 15 bases between them. From germline, CDR1 is MGHRA and CDR2 YSYEKL. CDR3 length: 16 residues.

This clone was recorded a few times. This chain uses TRBV19 with TRBJ1-2; the D gene is possibly TRBD1 (6 bases). Trimming shortened V by 10 bases and J by 7 bases, and 19 bases separated the two germline ends. CDR1 and CDR2 from the germline V gene are LNHDA and SQIVND (reference sequence). The CDR3 loop spans 13 amino acids. The CDR3 is CATRGLPGGGYTF. CDR3 DNA: TGTGCCACCAGGGGCCTCCCCGGAGGTGGCTACACCTTC.

The J gene is TRBJ1-4, the V gene TRBV7-6; 7 bases agree with TRBD1. V was pared by 3 bases and J by 4 bases, with 5 bases of the junction left unmatched. There are 15 residues in the CDR3. CDR1 is SGHVS, CDR2 FNYEAQ, per germline. The CDR3 sequence: CASSFSTGRNEKLFF. In DNA form, the CDR3 reads TGTGCCAGCAGCTTTTCGACAGGGCGTAATGAAAAACTGTTTTTT.

The table lists this clone with a few counts. This chain joins TRBV21-1 and TRBJ2-1; the DNA was not used to check the table's D call, TRBD2. TRBV21-1 is listed as a pseudogene. The CDR3 has 22 amino acids. The CDR3 is CASSKAFRGTSGAGGSYNEQFF. The CDR3 DNA reads TGTGCCAGCAGCAAAGCATTTCGAGGGACTAGCGGGGCCGGGGGGTCCTACAATGAGCAGTTCTTC.

J is TRBJ2-1 and V is TRBV2; possible D gene TRBD1, 6 bases. Germline V gene sequence: CDR1 SNHLY, CDR2 FYNNEI. Trimming cost V 8 bases and J 7 bases, with 21 bases left between them. This CDR3 is built from 15 residues. CDR3 sequence (DNA): TGTGCCAGCGGACAGCCGGGATGGGTCGGAAATGAGCAGTTCTTC. It yields the protein CASGQPGWVGNEQFF.

V gene TRBV6-5 combines with J gene TRBJ2-5; 9 nucleotides match TRBD1. V lost 6 bases to trimming and J lost 4 bases; unmatched junction nucleotides: 3. Germline V lookup: CDR1 MNHEY, CDR2 SVGAGI. The CDR3 length is 13 residues. The CDR3 sequence is CASRRQGGETQYF. The CDR3 region has the DNA TGTGCCAGCAGGCGACAGGGGGGAGAGACCCAGTACTTC.

The rearrangement joins TRBV5-1 to TRBJ2-1; 12 bases fit TRBD2. The length of the CDR3 is 14 residues. V lost 4 bases and J lost 10; bases outside the gene matches: 6. CDR1 and CDR2 (germline): SGHRS, YFSETQ. Here the CDR3 reads CASSPLAGGGEQFF. The DNA for the CDR3 is TGCGCCAGCAGCCCACTAGCGGGGGGTGGAGAGCAGTTCTTC.

The V and J genes are TRBV15 and TRBJ1-6; TRBD1 matches at 9 bases. This CDR3 contains 15 residues. Unmatched junction bases numbered 4, after V lost 6 bases and J lost 4 bases. Germline CDR1 is LNHNV and CDR2 is YYDKDF (reference sequence). The chain's CDR3 is CATRPGQGYNSPLHF. The CDR3, as DNA: TGTGCCACCAGACCGGGACAGGGTTATAATTCACCCCTCCACTTT.

This sequence joins TRBV18 and TRBJ2-1; 10 nucleotides line up with TRBD2. The CDR3 length is 15 residues. Germline CDR1 KGHSH, CDR2 LQKENI. Losses at the gene ends were 3 bases for V and 8 bases for J; bases not matched to a gene: 7. CDR3 bases: TGTGCCAGCTCACCGGGCCCTAGCGGGGGTTATGAGCAGTTCTTC. Protein: CASSPGPSGGYEQFF.